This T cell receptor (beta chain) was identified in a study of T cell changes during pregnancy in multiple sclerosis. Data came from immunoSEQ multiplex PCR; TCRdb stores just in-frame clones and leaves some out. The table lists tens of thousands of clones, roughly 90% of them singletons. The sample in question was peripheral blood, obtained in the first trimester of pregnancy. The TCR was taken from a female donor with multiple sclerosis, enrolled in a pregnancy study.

Here the CDR3 DNA reads TGTGCCAGCAGTCCCGACACTAGCGGGAGTTTCTACGAGCAGTACTTC. This codes for CASSPDTSGSFYEQYF. The chain has TRBV27 and TRBJ2-5, with 11 bases aligning to TRBD2. With the DNA end fitting TRBJ2-7 better, the J assignment may be wrong. From germline, CDR1 is MNHEY and CDR2 SMNVEV (reference sequence). The CDR3 is made up of 16 amino acids.